This T cell receptor beta chain was identified in a study of cytomegalovirus exposure and HLA in healthy donors. The CDR3 covers 18 residues. V dropped 1 base and J dropped 0 bases, with 16 bases sitting between them. Germline CDR1 is SNHLY and CDR2 is FYNNEI. Study outcomes and limitations: Most TCR sequences were rare, but some public TCRs occurred in many donors. The study labeled 164 TCR beta chains cytomegalovirus-associated.

This table comes from immunoSEQ multiplex PCR, and its TCRdb copy is limited to in-frame clones, with some not included. The sample yields 200,000 or so clones, roughly 84% seen once. From the roughly 110-subject validation cohort, which was separate from the roughly 690-subject first cohort, the donors were drawn. As concerns this clone: Antigen unknown.

Sequencing input: PBMCs. The chain carries TRBV2 and TRBJ1-5; D is possibly TRBD1 (6 bases). The sequence came from a woman in her twenties or thirties in good health and CMV-seropositive. DNA of the CDR3: TGTGCCAGCAGTGAAGAGGGGGTGGAATATAATAGCAATCAGCCCCAGCATTTT. This gives the protein CASSEEGVEYNSNQPQHF.